The next 8 T cell receptor beta chains were all read from a single sample in a study of control samples from healthy donors and cancer patients. Method: immunoSEQ multiplex PCR; TCRdb's copy keeps in-frame clones and lacks some. The repertoire includes 100,000 to 150,000 clones, approximately 94% of them detected once, and 1.7% sits in the top ten. The sample taken for sequencing was PBMCs. Receptor source: a middle-aged man with head and neck cancer.

The genes are TRBV30 and TRBJ2-5, with TRBD2 identical over 16 bases. V lost 3 bases, J lost 6 bases, and 7 bases stayed unmatched. Germline CDR1 GTSNPN, CDR2 SVGIG (reference sequence). The CDR3 spans 16 residues. DNA of the CDR3: TGTGCCTGGAGGCGGGGACTAGCGGGGGGGCTTAAGACCCAGTACTTC. It translates to CAWRRGLAGGLKTQYF.

This clone was detected once. The chain links TRBV6-5 to TRBJ2-7; D remains ambiguous. Germline V gene data show CDR1 as MNHEY and CDR2 as SVGAGI. CDR3 length: 13 amino acids. The germline V and J ends were trimmed by 6 bases and 4 bases, with 13 bases remaining between them. The CDR3 DNA follows: TGTGCCAGCAGAGGTTCTTCAACGTACGAGCAGTACTTC. Translation: CASRGSSTYEQYF.

This sequence joins TRBV14 and TRBJ2-3; a possible D gene is TRBD2 (6 bases). Trimming took off 0 bases at V and 6 bases at J, with 10 bases between the two ends. Per germline, CDR1 SGHDN and CDR2 FVKESK. This CDR3 contains 14 residues. The CDR3 sequence: CASSQDFAGDTQYF. The CDR3 coding sequence is TGTGCCAGCAGCCAAGATTTTGCGGGGGATACGCAGTATTTT.

The chain employs TRBV5-8 and TRBJ1-3; a weak D match, TRBD1 (6 bases). The germline V and J ends were trimmed by 2 bases and 3 bases, with 9 bases remaining between them. This CDR3 has 14 amino acids. Germline V gene lookup returns CDR1 SGHTS and CDR2 YDEGEE. The CDR3 DNA reads TGTGCCAGCAGCTTCGGGGGGCTTGGAAACACCATATATTTT. Amino acid sequence: CASSFGGLGNTIYF.

CDR3 DNA: TGTGCCAGCAGCTTTGGTACACTGAGCGGGCAGTACTTC. Translated, it gives CASSFGTLSGQYF. The chain recombines TRBV11-2 with TRBJ2-7; a possible D gene is TRBD2 (5 bases). Germline assignment: CDR1 SGHAT and CDR2 FQNNGV. The CDR3 contains 13 residues. The V end was cut by 3 bases, the J end by 9 bases, with 15 bases between.

V gene TRBV6-2 or TRBV6-3 combines with J gene TRBJ1-5; D is undetermined. The CDR3 totals 16 residues. Germline CDR1 reads MNHEY; CDR2 reads SVGEGT. Deletions cut 5 bases from V and 8 bases from J, with 22 bases between. The CDR3: CASSPGEVSLGEPQHF. Here the CDR3 DNA reads TGTGCCAGCAGTCCCGGGGAGGTCAGCTTAGGCGAGCCCCAGCATTTT.

The chain employs TRBV6-2 or TRBV6-3 and TRBJ1-1, with 8 bases that match TRBD1. The CDR3 spans 19 residues. V shed 2 bases, J shed 6 bases, and the junction held 20 bases outside the gene matches. Germline assignment: CDR1 MNHEY and CDR2 SVGEGT. The CDR3 DNA reads TGTGCCAGCAGTTACCCAAAGGACAGGGTATCGGCGGGGGCTCCTGAAGCTTTCTTT. It encodes CASSYPKDRVSAGAPEAFF.

In this sample, this clone turned up once. V usage is TRBV27 and J usage is TRBJ2-2; 8 bases are a match to TRBD2. This CDR3 is built from 16 residues. Germline assignment: CDR1 MNHEY and CDR2 SMNVEV (reference sequence). V was clipped by 3 bases and J by 4 bases; unmatched bases: 7. The CDR3 here is CASSFSGGRATGELFF. The DNA of the CDR3 is TGTGCCAGCAGTTTTTCGGGGGGGCGGGCCACCGGGGAGCTGTTTTTT.